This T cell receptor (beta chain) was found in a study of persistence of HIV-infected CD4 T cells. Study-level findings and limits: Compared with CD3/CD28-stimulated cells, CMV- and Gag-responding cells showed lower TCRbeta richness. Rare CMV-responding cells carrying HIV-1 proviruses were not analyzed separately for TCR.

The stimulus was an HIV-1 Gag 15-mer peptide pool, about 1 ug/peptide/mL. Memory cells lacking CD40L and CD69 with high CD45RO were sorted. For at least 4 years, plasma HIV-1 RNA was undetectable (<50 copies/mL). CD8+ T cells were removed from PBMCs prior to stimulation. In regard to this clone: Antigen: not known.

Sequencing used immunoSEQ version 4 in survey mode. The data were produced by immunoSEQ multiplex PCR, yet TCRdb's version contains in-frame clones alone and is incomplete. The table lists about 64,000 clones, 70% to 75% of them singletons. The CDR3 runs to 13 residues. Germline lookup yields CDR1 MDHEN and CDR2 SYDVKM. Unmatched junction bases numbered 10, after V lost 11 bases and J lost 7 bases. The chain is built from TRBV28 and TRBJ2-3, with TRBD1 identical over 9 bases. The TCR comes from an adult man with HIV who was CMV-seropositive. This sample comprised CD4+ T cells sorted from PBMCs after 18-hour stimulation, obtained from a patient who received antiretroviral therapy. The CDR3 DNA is TGTGCCCACAGGGGGCCCAACGAAAATACGCAGTATTTT. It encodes CAHRGPNENTQYF. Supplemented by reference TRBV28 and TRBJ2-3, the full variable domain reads DVKVTQSSRYLVKRTGEKVFLECVQDMDHENMFWYRQDPGLGLRLIYFSYDVKMKEKGDIPEGYSVSREKKERFSLILESASTNQTSMYLCAHRGPNENTQYFGPGTRLTVL.